The 29 T cell receptor beta chains in this list originate from one sample, sequenced in a study of OX40 agonist ivuxolimab in advanced cancers. Only in-frame clones appear in the TCRdb table, and some are missing; sequencing was by immunoSEQ multiplex PCR. This table has tens of thousands of clones, approximately 85% appearing once. This specimen was CD4+ or CD8+ T cells sorted from blood, taken in a trial of the OX40 agonist ivuxolimab. The receptors here all came from an adult with an advanced solid tumor such as melanoma, head and neck, liver or kidney cancer.

This sequence joins TRBV9 and TRBJ1-2; no firm D call. V lost 7 bases and J 13 bases, leaving 29 bases between the germline ends. The V gene's germline CDR1 is SGDLS and CDR2 YYNGEE. CDR3 size: 15 residues. CDR3 region: CASSQALAIKGNSTF. Written as DNA, the CDR3 is TGTGCCAGCTCGCAGGCCTTGGCGATTAAAGGAAATAGCACCTTC.

The V gene is TRBV28, the J gene TRBJ1-1; 8 bases are shared with TRBD1. The CDR3 is 12 residues long. The V gene's germline CDR1 is MDHEN and CDR2 SYDVKM. J lost 10 bases, V lost 7 bases, and 8 bases had no gene match. This CDR3 reads CASNSGGMAAFF. In DNA, the CDR3 is TGTGCCAGCAACTCAGGGGGCATGGCAGCTTTCTTT.

This sequence joins TRBV28 and TRBJ2-7, with D uncertain. Germline CDR1 is MDHEN and CDR2 is SYDVKM. The CDR3 loop spans 15 amino acids. Trimming removed 2 bases from V and 3 bases from J, with 14 bases in between. This CDR3 is CASSLSSQFIYEQYF. The CDR3 DNA is TGTGCCAGCAGTTTAAGTTCACAGTTTATCTACGAGCAGTACTTC. Full variable domain (outside the CDR3, taken from reference TRBV28 and TRBJ2-7): DVKVTQSSRYLVKRTGEKVFLECVQDMDHENMFWYRQDPGLGLRLIYFSYDVKMKEKGDIPEGYSVSREKKERFSLILESASTNQTSMYLCASSLSSQFIYEQYFGPGTRLTVT.

The J gene is TRBJ1-2, the V gene TRBV28; weak D call: TRBD1 (6 bases). V was shortened by 8 bases and J by 4 bases, with 8 bases between the two germline ends. Germline-derived CDR1 and CDR2 are MDHEN and SYDVKM. The CDR3 is 11 residues long. For the CDR3, the DNA is TGTGCCAGCTCGGACAGCTATGGCTACACCTTC. Translated: CASSDSYGYTF.

This clone was seen only a few times. V usage is TRBV18 and J usage is TRBJ2-5; the D gene is possibly TRBD2 (5 bases). The germline CDR1 and CDR2 sequences are KGHSH and LQKENI. Trimming removed 4 bases from V and 0 bases from J, with 15 bases in between. The CDR3 length is 16 residues. CDR3 in DNA: TGTGCCAGCTCACAAACCCTGCGACTATACCAAGAGACCCAGTACTTC. Protein product: CASSQTLRLYQETQYF.

The chain carries TRBV19 and TRBJ1-1; 7 nucleotides agree with TRBD1. V shed 4 bases and J 4 bases; nucleotides not matched to a gene: 6. Germline V CDR1 and CDR2: LNHDA, SQIVND (reference sequence). CDR3 length: 14 residues. CDR3 residues: CASSRARGTTEAFF. CDR3 nucleotide sequence: TGTGCCAGTAGTAGGGCCAGGGGGACCACTGAAGCTTTCTTT.

The chain employs TRBV5-4 and TRBJ1-1; no firm D call. V shed 0 bases and J shed 2 bases, with 11 bases lying between them. From germline, CDR1 is SGHNT and CDR2 YYREEE (reference sequence). This CDR3 comprises 15 residues. The CDR3 region has the DNA TGTGCCAGCAGCTTGGCCGGGCAGGCTAACACTGAAGCTTTCTTT. Translation: CASSLAGQANTEAFF.

The J gene is TRBJ2-1, the V gene TRBV7-2; D remains ambiguous. The CDR3 has 15 amino acids. Trimming removed 1 base at V and 3 bases at J, with 10 bases between. Per germline, CDR1 SGHTA and CDR2 FQGNSA. The CDR3 coding sequence is TGTGCCAGCAGCTTAGTGTACCAGGACTACAATGAGCAGTTCTTC. It translates to CASSLVYQDYNEQFF.

The chain uses TRBV29-1 and TRBJ2-1, with 8 nucleotides matching TRBD1. This CDR3 is built from 14 residues. Germline CDR1 reads SQVTM; CDR2 reads ANQGSEA. Trimming at V came to 7 bases and at J to 2 bases, leaving 7 bases not matched to a gene. The CDR3 loop reads CSGADRGPYNEQFF. For the CDR3, the DNA is TGCAGCGGGGCCGACAGGGGTCCCTACAATGAGCAGTTCTTC.

The chain uses TRBV27 and TRBJ2-7, with D tentatively TRBD1 (5 bases). Germline V gene sequence: CDR1 MNHEY, CDR2 SMNVEV (reference sequence). The CDR3 has 13 residues. V was shortened by 0 bases and J by 7 bases, with 10 bases between the two germline ends. DNA for the CDR3: TGTGCCAGCAGTTTATCGGGGCAAGGGGAGCAGTACTTC. Its translation is CASSLSGQGEQYF.

This chain links TRBV19 with TRBJ2-7; 11 bases line up with TRBD1. Germline CDR1 is LNHDA and CDR2 is SQIVND (reference sequence). The CDR3 loop spans 16 amino acids. With V trimmed by 7 bases and J by 7 bases, 15 bases remained unmatched. The DNA of the CDR3 is TGTGCCAGTAAGGGGACGACCGGGACAGGGGGTTTTGAGCAGTACTTC. It specifies CASKGTTGTGGFEQYF.

The chain joins TRBV4-1 to TRBJ2-5; D remains unclear. Germline CDR1 is MGHRA and CDR2 is YSYEKL. The CDR3 covers 12 residues. Trimming stripped 3 bases from V and 5 bases from J, with 7 bases between. CDR3 amino acids: CASSHPSETQYF. The CDR3 DNA is TGCGCCAGCAGCCATCCATCGGAGACCCAGTACTTC.

In regard to this clone: The same CDR3 also results from other DNA sequences found in this sample. This rearrangement joins TRBV7-2 to TRBJ2-1, with 9 bases aligning to TRBD2. Germline assignment: CDR1 SGHTA and CDR2 FQGNSA. V shed 1 base and J 7 bases; nucleotides not matched to a gene: 5. The CDR3 has 15 residues. In DNA, the CDR3 is TGTGCCAGCAGCTTAGGTGGGCTAGCGGGGAATGAGCAGTTCTTC. It is translated as CASSLGGLAGNEQFF.

This chain joins TRBV5-4 and TRBJ1-1; possibly TRBD1 for D (6 bases). The CDR3 extends over 14 amino acids. The V and J ends lost 2 bases and 3 bases respectively, with 11 bases between them. Germline loops: CDR1 SGHNT, CDR2 YYREEE (reference sequence). CDR3 loop: CASSFGGRHTEAFF. Written as DNA, the CDR3 is TGTGCCAGCAGCTTCGGGGGGCGTCACACTGAAGCTTTCTTT.

The chain has TRBV6-5 and TRBJ1-6; 7 positions match TRBD1. The V segment lost 6 bases and the J segment 5 bases; nucleotides outside the gene matches: 4. The V gene's germline CDR1 is MNHEY and CDR2 SVGAGI. The CDR3 covers 14 residues. For the CDR3, the DNA is TGTGCCAGCAGCGGCGACAGGGATAATTCACCCCTCCACTTT. Protein: CASSGDRDNSPLHF.

The chain joins TRBV5-1 to TRBJ1-2, with D perhaps TRBD1 (6 bases). V shed 4 bases and J shed 4 bases, with 14 bases lying between them. CDR1 and CDR2 from the germline V gene are SGHRS and YFSETQ. The length of the CDR3 is 14 residues. This chain's CDR3 is CASSLRDKSYGYTF. The DNA of the CDR3 is TGCGCCAGCAGCCTTCGGGACAAGTCCTATGGCTACACCTTC.

This chain connects TRBV6-6 to TRBJ2-3; TRBD1 might be the D (5 bases). The length of the CDR3 is 15 residues. V was clipped by 7 bases and J by 2 bases, with 16 bases between them. The germline V gene has CDR1 MNHNY and CDR2 SVGAGI (reference sequence). The CDR3 loop is CASTPVSGPTDTQYF. The CDR3 DNA sequence: TGTGCCAGCACTCCGGTATCAGGGCCCACAGATACGCAGTATTTT.

This sequence joins TRBV7-2 and TRBJ2-1; 15 bases line up with TRBD2. Germline CDR1 SGHTA, CDR2 FQGNSA. The V and J ends lost 5 bases and 6 bases, in that order; junction bases with no gene match: 11. The CDR3 is made up of 18 amino acids. DNA for the CDR3: TGTGCCAGCAGCCCGAGGACTAGCGGGGGGGCTTTTCGCAATGAGCAGTTCTTC. Its translation: CASSPRTSGGAFRNEQFF.

The chain uses TRBV6-5 and TRBJ1-2; no definite D call. The CDR3 is 12 amino acids. CDR1 MNHEY and CDR2 SVGAGI come from the germline V gene. Trimming shortened V by 7 bases and J by 6 bases, and 12 bases separated the two germline ends. CDR3 sequence reads: CASKVSGNGYTF. The CDR3, as DNA: TGTGCCAGCAAGGTTTCGGGGAATGGCTACACCTTC.

This rearrangement joins TRBV5-5 to TRBJ1-5; 7 bases are shared with TRBD1. Germline V CDR1 and CDR2: SGHKS, YYEKEE (reference sequence). CDR3 size: 17 residues. J was trimmed by 3 bases and V by 0 bases; bases with no gene match: 9. The CDR3 DNA follows: TGTGCCAGCAGCTTGGTTCCGGCAGGGGGGTCCAATCAGCCCCAGCATTTT. Protein sequence: CASSLVPAGGSNQPQHF.

Turning to this clone: At one end, the junction sequence differs from germline, possibly due to a read error. The chain employs TRBV7-9 and TRBJ2-3, with TRBD2 matching over 14 bases. CDR1 and CDR2 from the germline V gene are SEHNR and FQNEAQ (reference sequence). This CDR3 has 16 amino acids. The CDR3 loop reads CTSSFPTSGRADTQYF. Written as DNA, the CDR3 is TGTACCAGCAGCTTTCCGACTAGCGGGAGGGCAGATACGCAGTATTTT.

V and J are TRBV18 and TRBJ2-7, with D tentatively TRBD1 (6 bases). V shed 2 bases and J shed 4 bases, with 9 bases lying between them. Germline loops: CDR1 KGHSH, CDR2 LQKENI. The CDR3 length is 13 residues. CDR3 DNA sequence: TGTGCCAGCTCACCAGGGACAAGTTACGAGCAGTACTTC. Protein sequence: CASSPGTSYEQYF.

This clone appeared a few times. The V gene is TRBV5-1, the J gene TRBJ2-2, with unresolved D. Trimming took 4 bases from V and 4 from J, leaving 14 bases between them. Germline V CDR1 and CDR2: SGHRS, YFSETQ. The CDR3 totals 15 residues. CDR3 nucleotides: TGCGCCAGCAGCACCCGGGTCACCGTCACCGGGGAGCTGTTTTTT. It codes for CASSTRVTVTGELFF.

Only a few counts were recorded for this clone. CDR3: CASSLDSNGYTF. Written as DNA, the CDR3 is TGTGCCAGCAGCTTGGACTCAAATGGCTACACCTTC. The chain employs TRBV7-9 and TRBJ1-2; no clear D. Trimming pared 3 bases from V and 6 bases from J, leaving 8 bases between. The CDR3 runs 12 residues. Germline CDR1 reads SEHNR; CDR2 reads FQNEAQ (reference sequence).

This clone appeared a single time. The chain carries TRBV5-1 and TRBJ1-6; the D is unclear. Germline V CDR1 and CDR2: SGHRS, YFSETQ. The ends were cut back, 0 bases at V and 9 bases at J, with 13 bases in the middle. The CDR3 consists of 15 residues. The chain's CDR3 is CASSLEGRAVSPLHF. CDR3 in DNA: TGCGCCAGCAGCTTGGAAGGTCGAGCCGTTTCACCCCTCCACTTT.

This chain uses TRBV19 with TRBJ2-3, with TRBD2 matching over 7 bases. Germline values: CDR1 LNHDA, CDR2 SQIVND (reference sequence). The CDR3 is 15 residues long. With V trimmed by 5 bases and J by 2 bases, 7 bases remained unmatched. CDR3 in amino acids: CASSFPGGITDTQYF. CDR3 DNA: TGTGCCAGTAGTTTCCCGGGAGGTATCACAGATACGCAGTATTTT.

As to this clone: The final CDR3 position lacks the conserved phenylalanine or tryptophan, pointing to a likely read error. In nucleotides, the CDR3 is TGTGCCATCAGTCCAATAGGGACAGGGGACTATGGCTACACCGTC. Residues: CAISPIGTGDYGYTV. This chain links TRBV10-3 with TRBJ1-2; TRBD1 matches 10 bases. Germline assignment: CDR1 ENHRY and CDR2 SYGVKD. The CDR3 has 15 residues. After removal of 5 bases from V and 3 bases from J, the junction contained 6 bases not matched to a gene.

A few counts support this clone. V is TRBV4-3 and J is TRBJ1-3, with D maybe TRBD1 (6 bases). The V and J ends lost 1 base and 0 bases respectively, with 13 bases between them. This CDR3 spans 17 amino acids. Germline V gene lookup returns CDR1 LGHNA and CDR2 YSLEER. Written as DNA, the CDR3 is TGCGCCAGCAGCCAAGGGGTGGGGGGCTTCTCTGGAAACACCATATATTTT. Translating gives CASSQGVGGFSGNTIYF.

This clone was counted once. The V call is TRBV19, the J call TRBJ1-5; D call uncertain. This CDR3 spans 15 amino acids. Germline CDR1 reads LNHDA; CDR2 reads SQIVND (reference sequence). V lost 0 bases and J lost 2, with 8 bases in between. DNA of the CDR3: TGTGCCAGTAGTATAGAGGTAGCGCGCAATCAGCCCCAGCATTTT. Amino acids: CASSIEVARNQPQHF. The variable domain in full, with the rest retrieved from reference TRBV19 and TRBJ1-5, is DGGITQSPKYLFRKEGQNVTLSCEQNLNHDAMYWYRQDPGQGLRLIYYSQIVNDFQKGDIAEGYSVSREKKESFPLTVTSAQKNPTAFYLCASSIEVARNQPQHFGDGTRLSIL.